These 19 T cell receptor beta chains were all obtained from the same sample, sequenced in a study of blood T cell repertoires in COVID-19. Produced via immunoSEQ multiplex PCR; TCRdb's table is partial and in-frame only. The sample has 130,000 to 150,000 clones; 65% to 90% are singletons. Sequences were obtained from peripheral blood. These TCRs come from a human donor in a cohort sampled during active COVID-19.

J is TRBJ2-7 and V is TRBV6-6; 8 positions agree with TRBD2. This CDR3 has 15 amino acids. V trimming: 6 bases; J trimming: 0 bases; junction bases outside the gene matches: 7. Germline-derived CDR1 and CDR2 are MNHNY and SVGAGI (reference sequence). CDR3 bases: TGTGCCAGCAGATACACACTAGCGGACTCCTACGAGCAGTACTTC. It codes for CASRYTLADSYEQYF.

This clone showed up just a few times. The chain combines TRBV7-8 with TRBJ2-7; 9 bases map to TRBD2. Germline V gene sequence: CDR1 SGHVS, CDR2 FQNEAQ. The CDR3 has 16 residues. V lost 2 bases to trimming and J lost 7 bases; unmatched junction nucleotides: 12. The CDR3 coding sequence is TGTGCCAGCAGCTTACGTGGTGCGGGAGGGCTAGGGGAGCAGTACTTC. It yields the protein CASSLRGAGGLGEQYF.

This chain uses TRBV11-2 with TRBJ1-1; possible D gene TRBD1, 6 bases. Germline V gives CDR1 SGHAT, CDR2 FQNNGV. This CDR3 has 13 amino acids. Trimming left V 7 bases short and J 4 bases short, with 13 bases between. This chain's CDR3 is CASTDGGPTEAFF. The DNA for the CDR3 is TGTGCCAGCACTGACGGGGGGCCCACTGAAGCTTTCTTT.

The DNA of the CDR3 is TGTGCCAGCAGTGAGAGACTAGCGTACGAGCAGTACTTC. Protein: CASSERLAYEQYF. The chain couples TRBV6-2 or TRBV6-3 to TRBJ2-7, with 8 bases aligning to TRBD2. This CDR3 region has 13 residues. Looked up from germline, CDR1 is MNHEY and CDR2 is SVGEGT. Losses at the gene ends were 5 bases for V and 4 bases for J; bases not matched to a gene: 4.

By share of the sample, this clone is medium-sized (0.01 to 0.1%). The chain links TRBV19 to TRBJ2-6, with 7 bases lining up with TRBD1. The trim removed 5 bases at V and 1 base at J, leaving 8 bases unmatched. Germline V CDR1 and CDR2: LNHDA, SQIVND (reference sequence). This CDR3 region has 17 residues. CDR3 sequence (DNA): TGTGCCAGTAGTCTAACCGGGACAGTATCTGGGGCCAACGTCCTGACTTTC. This codes for CASSLTGTVSGANVLTF.

This clone was observed once. The CDR3 nucleotides read TGTGCCAGCAGTTTAGTGGCTAGGGCAGGGGGGTACAATGAGCAGTTCTTC. This codes for CASSLVARAGGYNEQFF. The rearrangement links TRBV28 to TRBJ2-1; D is perhaps TRBD1 (7 bases). The germline V gene encodes CDR1 MDHEN and CDR2 SYDVKM. There are 17 residues in the CDR3. The V end lost 2 bases, the J end lost 4 bases, and 18 bases lay between the germline ends.

The chain has TRBV7-3 and TRBJ2-1; D call uncertain. This CDR3 spans 14 amino acids. Looked up from germline, CDR1 is SGHTA and CDR2 is FQGTGA. The V end was cut by 3 bases, the J end by 0 bases, with 6 bases between. Here the CDR3 reads CASSLESSYNEQFF. As DNA, the CDR3 is TGTGCCAGCAGCTTGGAGAGCTCCTACAATGAGCAGTTCTTC.

This clone was seen just once. The same CDR3 arises from other DNA sequences in this sample as well. The J gene is TRBJ2-6, the V gene TRBV7-3, with 8 bases lining up with TRBD1. V shed 5 bases and J 0 bases; nucleotides not matched to a gene: 6. CDR3 size: 17 residues. The V gene's germline CDR1 is SGHTA and CDR2 FQGTGA. DNA for the CDR3: TGTGCCAGCAGCCCCGGGACAGGAAGCTCTGGGGCCAACGTCCTGACTTTC. It translates to CASSPGTGSSGANVLTF. The variable domain in full, with the rest retrieved from reference TRBV7-3 and TRBJ2-6, is GAGVSQTPSNKVTEKGKYVELRCDPISGHTALYWYRQSLGQGPEFLIYFQGTGAADDSGLPNDRFFAVRPEGSVSTLKIQRTERGDSAVYLCASSPGTGSSGANVLTFGAGSRLTVL.

For this clone: Additional DNA sequences in this sample encode the identical CDR3. CDR3 DNA: TGCGCCAGCAGCTTGGGTCCGACTTACGAGCAGTACTTC. Residues: CASSLGPTYEQYF. The gene calls are TRBV5-1 and TRBJ2-7; D not resolved. Germline V gives CDR1 SGHRS, CDR2 YFSETQ. This CDR3 contains 13 residues. Between the trimmed V and J ends, which lost 0 bases and 4 bases, there was a span of 8 bases.

The table lists this clone with a count of one. The V call is TRBV7-2, the J call TRBJ2-5; the match to TRBD2 covers 10 bases. The CDR3 contains 18 residues. Trimming took 1 base from V and 7 from J; bases not matched to a gene: 15. Germline assignment: CDR1 SGHTA and CDR2 FQGNSA. In DNA form, the CDR3 reads TGTGCCAGCAGCTTAGTTCCTAGCGGGAGTCTTGGGTCGGGGACCCAGTACTTC. Protein product: CASSLVPSGSLGSGTQYF.

This chain links TRBV5-1 with TRBJ1-1; D may be TRBD1 (6 bases). The CDR3 spans 17 residues. The ends were cut back, 1 base at V and 3 bases at J, with 19 bases in the middle. CDR1 and CDR2 (germline): SGHRS, YFSETQ. In nucleotides, the CDR3 is TGCGCCAGCAGCTTGCGGAACAGGGCCTTCGAAGACACTGAAGCTTTCTTT. This codes for CASSLRNRAFEDTEAFF.

The chain links TRBV19 to TRBJ2-7; no clear D. Trimming stripped 3 bases from V and 6 bases from J, with 9 bases between. The CDR3 sequence is 12 residues long. Germline lookup yields CDR1 LNHDA and CDR2 SQIVND (reference sequence). CDR3 region: CASSMRSAEQYF. The CDR3 DNA sequence: TGTGCCAGTAGTATGAGGTCCGCCGAGCAGTACTTC.

The rearrangement links TRBV7-2 to TRBJ2-2, with a weak D call TRBD1 (6 bases). CDR3 length: 16 residues. Germline V CDR1 and CDR2: SGHTA, FQGNSA. The V end was cut by 3 bases, the J end by 0 bases, with 11 bases between. The CDR3 sequence: CASSFQGSANTGELFF. CDR3 coding DNA: TGTGCCAGCAGCTTCCAGGGGTCCGCGAACACCGGGGAGCTGTTTTTT.

The gene calls are TRBV5-1 and TRBJ1-3; 8 bases fit TRBD1. Germline CDR1 reads SGHRS; CDR2 reads YFSETQ. J was trimmed by 3 bases and V by 4 bases; bases with no gene match: 6. The CDR3 has 15 amino acids. The CDR3 coding sequence is TGCGCCAGCAGCCGAGACAGGGGTAATGGAAACACCATATATTTT. This translates into CASSRDRGNGNTIYF.

This rearrangement joins TRBV21-1 to TRBJ1-1. TRBV21-1 is marked as a pseudogene. The CDR3 is 16 residues long. In nucleotides, the CDR3 is TGTGCCAGCAGCAATATCCAGGACTCAATGAACACTGAAGCTTTCTTT. It encodes CASSNIQDSMNTEAFF.

The chain joins TRBV9 to TRBJ1-3; a weak D match, TRBD1 (5 bases). CDR1 SGDLS and CDR2 YYNGEE come from the germline V gene. V dropped 2 bases and J dropped 3 bases, with 15 bases sitting between them. The CDR3 is 16 amino acids. The CDR3 protein is CASSVTGWDFGNTIYF. The DNA for the CDR3 is TGTGCCAGCAGCGTTACTGGGTGGGACTTTGGAAACACCATATATTTT.

The rearrangement uses TRBV28 and TRBJ2-7; 7 nucleotides line up with TRBD1. With 5 bases clipped from V and 6 bases from J, the junction kept 10 bases outside the gene matches. From germline, CDR1 is MDHEN and CDR2 SYDVKM. This CDR3 is built from 14 residues. The DNA for the CDR3 is TGTGCCAGCAGTGCGAGGGACAGAATGGGCGAGCAGTACTTC. Residues: CASSARDRMGEQYF.

The chain has TRBV7-9 and TRBJ1-3; unclear D gene. The V end was cut by 1 base, the J end by 2 bases, with 9 bases between. The CDR3 covers 15 residues. Looked up from germline, CDR1 is SEHNR and CDR2 is FQNEAQ (reference sequence). The CDR3 loop is CASSLESLAGNTIYF. CDR3 DNA sequence: TGTGCCAGCAGCTTAGAATCACTAGCTGGAAACACCATATATTTT.

The chain uses TRBV19 and TRBJ2-7; 10 bases align to TRBD1. The CDR3 covers 15 residues. CDR1 and CDR2 (germline): LNHDA, SQIVND (reference sequence). The junction had 7 bases not matched to a gene; V was cut back by 5 bases and J by 3 bases. The CDR3 nucleotides read TGTGCCAGTAGTCCCACCGGGACAGGGGTCTACGAGCAGTACTTC. Its translation: CASSPTGTGVYEQYF.